Presented here are 14 T cell receptor beta chains from one specimen sequenced in a study of lymphopenia after photon versus proton radiotherapy. Sequenced by immunoSEQ multiplex PCR; TCRdb stores in-frame clones only, minus some. Of 30,000 to 40,000 clones listed, roughly 92% are singletons. Sample: peripheral blood, taken from a patient treated with photon-based radiotherapy. The receptors shown here come from a man aged 55 to 69 with cholangiocarcinoma.

The chain combines TRBV11-2 with TRBJ1-2; D possibly corresponds to TRBD1 (6 bases). CDR3 size: 13 residues. The germline V gene has CDR1 SGHAT and CDR2 FQNNGV. Trimming removed 6 bases from V and 4 bases from J, with 12 bases in between. The CDR3 protein is CASRFTGRYGYTF. The CDR3 DNA is TGTGCCAGCAGATTTACAGGGCGCTATGGCTACACCTTC. Full variable domain (outside the CDR3, taken from reference TRBV11-2 and TRBJ1-2): EAGVAQSPRYKIIEKRQSVAFWCNPISGHATLYWYQQILGQGPKLLIQFQNNGVVDDSQLPKDRFSAERLKGVDSTLKIQPAKLEDSAVYLCASRFTGRYGYTFGSGTRLTVV.

The J gene is TRBJ2-1, the V gene TRBV7-2; the match to TRBD2 covers 10 bases. Germline CDR1 and CDR2: SGHTA and FQGNSA. V shed 5 bases, J shed 4 bases, and the junction held 8 bases outside the gene matches. The CDR3 extends over 16 amino acids. CDR3 protein: CASSPLLAGLYNEQFF. The CDR3 nucleotides read TGTGCCAGCAGCCCCCTACTAGCGGGGTTATACAATGAGCAGTTCTTC.

A remark on this clone: Other DNA variants within this sample encode the same CDR3. The CDR3 region is CASSQVGPDEQYF. As DNA, the CDR3 is TGTGCCAGCAGCCAAGTGGGACCGGACGAGCAGTACTTC. The J gene is TRBJ2-7, the V gene TRBV14, with D perhaps given as TRBD1 or TRBD2 (5 bases each). V was cut by 1 base and J by 5 bases, with 9 bases left in between. Germline lookup yields CDR1 SGHDN and CDR2 FVKESK. The CDR3 consists of 13 residues.

V usage is TRBV28 and J usage is TRBJ2-7; no firm D call. Per the germline V gene, CDR1 is MDHEN and CDR2 is SYDVKM. Deletions cut 2 bases from V and 4 bases from J, with 18 bases between. This CDR3 region has 16 residues. CDR3 sequence (DNA): TGTGCCAGCAGTTTACAGCTAGGGCCACGCCGATACGAGCAGTACTTC. Translation gives CASSLQLGPRRYEQYF.

The V gene is TRBV7-8, the J gene TRBJ2-7; 7 positions agree with TRBD1. The germline V gene encodes CDR1 SGHVS and CDR2 FQNEAQ. The CDR3 contains 13 residues. V gave up 4 bases and J gave up 6 bases; unmatched junction bases: 6. This chain's CDR3 is CASSSDRAGEQYF. The DNA of the CDR3 is TGTGCCAGCAGCTCCGACAGGGCGGGCGAGCAGTACTTC.

The rearrangement links TRBV4-1 to TRBJ2-1, with a possible D match to TRBD2 (6 bases). The CDR3 extends over 19 amino acids. Germline values: CDR1 MGHRA, CDR2 YSYEKL. V lost 2 bases to trimming and J lost 0 bases, with 20 bases between them. CDR3 DNA: TGCGCCAGCAGCCAACAAATGTTAGGGGCAGCGGGCTCCTACAATGAGCAGTTCTTC. This gives the protein CASSQQMLGAAGSYNEQFF.

This clone has only one observation. The chain uses TRBV27 and TRBJ2-3; maybe TRBD2 (7 bases). The germline CDR1 and CDR2 sequences are MNHEY and SMNVEV (reference sequence). Trimming removed 7 bases from V and 1 base from J, with 12 bases in between. This CDR3 comprises 14 residues. CDR3 loop: CASTRGARTDTQYF. The DNA of the CDR3 is TGTGCCAGCACCCGGGGGGCTCGCACAGATACGCAGTATTTT.

This clone was detected only a few times. V gene TRBV5-1 combines with J gene TRBJ2-3; 7 bases match TRBD2. V lost 4 bases and J lost 0; bases outside the gene matches: 11. The germline CDR1 and CDR2 sequences are SGHRS and YFSETQ. The CDR3 sequence is 17 residues long. This chain's CDR3 is CASSREAGALSTDTQYF. The CDR3 nucleotides are TGCGCCAGCAGCCGGGAGGCGGGAGCTCTGAGCACAGATACGCAGTATTTT.

About this clone itself: Because the CDR3's place on the DNA is in doubt, the DNA is left out and the CDR3 is given as listed by TCRdb. The chain has TRBV7-8 and TRBJ1-2; the table's D gene call, TRBD1, was not cross checked with the DNA. Germline V gene lookup returns CDR1 SGHVS and CDR2 FQNEAQ. Including both end residues, the CDR3 is 13 amino acids long. The CDR3 sequence is CASSGASVGTGIF.

The V and J genes are TRBV5-5 and TRBJ2-1; 7 bases are shared with TRBD2. Losses at the gene ends were 4 bases for V and 0 bases for J; bases not matched to a gene: 7. The CDR3 runs to 16 residues. Germline V lookup: CDR1 SGHKS, CDR2 YYEKEE (reference sequence). CDR3 protein: CASSRSGSDSYNEQFF. DNA of the CDR3: TGTGCCAGCAGCCGTAGCGGGTCGGACTCCTACAATGAGCAGTTCTTC.

The chain combines TRBV25-1 with TRBJ1-1, with D possibly being TRBD1 (6 bases). CDR1 MGHDK and CDR2 SYGVNS come from the germline V gene. V dropped 1 base and J dropped 1 base, with 10 bases sitting between them. CDR3 length: 15 residues. The CDR3 nucleotides read TGTGCCAGCAGTGAATTCGCAGGGGAGAACACTGAAGCTTTCTTT. This encodes CASSEFAGENTEAFF.

The chain's CDR3 is CASSLTANTGELFF. As DNA, the CDR3 is TGTGCCAGCAGCTTGACAGCGAACACCGGGGAGCTGTTTTTT. The gene calls are TRBV7-2 and TRBJ2-2, with a tentative D call TRBD1 (5 bases). Germline lookup yields CDR1 SGHTA and CDR2 FQGNSA. The length of the CDR3 is 14 residues. Trimming pared 3 bases from V and 0 bases from J, leaving 5 bases between.

The rearrangement uses TRBV6-5 and TRBJ2-3; 7 nucleotides line up with TRBD2. V lost 5 bases, J lost 0 bases, and 5 bases stayed unmatched. Looked up from germline, CDR1 is MNHEY and CDR2 is SVGAGI. The CDR3 is made up of 15 amino acids. CDR3 protein: CASSRSGTSTDTQYF. The CDR3 nucleotides read TGTGCCAGCAGTAGAAGCGGGACTAGCACAGATACGCAGTATTTT.

The rearrangement links TRBV6-6 to TRBJ1-3; D is ambiguous. Trimming removed 6 bases from V and 4 bases from J, with 10 bases in between. CDR1 is MNHNY and CDR2 is SVGAGI in the germline V gene (reference sequence). The CDR3 runs to 13 residues. CDR3 nucleotides: TGTGCCAGCAGCTCGGGAGGAGGAAACACCATATATTTT. This codes for CASSSGGGNTIYF.